Following are 2 T cell receptor beta chains from one sample sequenced in a study of cytomegalovirus exposure and HLA in healthy donors. PCR was performed using 60 Vbeta and 13 Jbeta primers. TCRdb keeps only in-frame clones here, not all; method: immunoSEQ multiplex PCR. Of around 150,000 clones in the sample, over 75% were seen once. What was sequenced was PBMCs. The receptors were sampled from a woman between 50 and 59 years old in good health and CMV-seropositive.

The chain joins TRBV7-6 to TRBJ2-7; perhaps TRBD2 as D (5 bases). CDR3 length: 15 residues. The V gene's germline CDR1 is SGHVS and CDR2 FNYEAQ. The germline V and J ends were trimmed by 1 base and 2 bases, with 12 bases remaining between them. The CDR3 sequence is CASSLELSGAYEQYF. DNA for the CDR3: TGTGCCAGCAGCTTAGAACTTTCCGGGGCCTACGAGCAGTACTTC.

The chain employs TRBV7-9 and TRBJ2-2; tentatively, D is TRBD1 (5 bases). Trimming removed 1 base from V and 4 bases from J, with 13 bases in between. The CDR3 sequence is 16 residues long. CDR1 and CDR2 (germline): SEHNR, FQNEAQ (reference sequence). Here the CDR3 reads CASSLGQGRSTGELFF. CDR3 in DNA: TGTGCCAGCAGCTTAGGGCAGGGTCGGAGCACCGGGGAGCTGTTTTTT.